This TCR beta chain was sequenced for a study of blood T cell repertoires in COVID-19. Sequenced by immunoSEQ multiplex PCR; TCRdb stores in-frame clones only, minus some. The data contain 150,000 to 200,000 clones, less than 85% of them singletons. Two negative PCRs, clearance, or symptom resolution were required of recovered Cohort 3 donors. Per the germline V gene, CDR1 is SGHRS and CDR2 is YFSETQ. V shed 4 bases and J 8 bases; nucleotides not matched to a gene: 9. The CDR3 length is 15 residues. V usage is TRBV5-1 and J usage is TRBJ1-4; 9 nucleotides match TRBD1. The clonotype comes from a man over 45 who had recovered from COVID-19. The sample consisted of PBMCs or T cells enriched from blood (not recorded which). The CDR3 DNA reads TGCGCCAGCAGCCCTGCAGGACAGGGGAACGAAAAACTGTTTTTT. Protein product: CASSPAGQGNEKLFF.